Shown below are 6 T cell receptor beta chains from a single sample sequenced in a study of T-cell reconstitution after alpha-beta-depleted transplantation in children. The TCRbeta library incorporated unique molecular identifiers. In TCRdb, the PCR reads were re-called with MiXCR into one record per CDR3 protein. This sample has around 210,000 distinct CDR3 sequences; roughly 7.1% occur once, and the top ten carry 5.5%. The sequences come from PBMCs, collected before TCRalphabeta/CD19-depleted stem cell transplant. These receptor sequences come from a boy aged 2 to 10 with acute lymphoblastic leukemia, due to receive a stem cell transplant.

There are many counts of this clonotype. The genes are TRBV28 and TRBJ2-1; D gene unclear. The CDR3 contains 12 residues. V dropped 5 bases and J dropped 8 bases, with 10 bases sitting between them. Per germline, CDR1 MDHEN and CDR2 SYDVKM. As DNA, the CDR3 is TGTGCCAGCAGTCAGCCTGGACATGAGCAGTTCTTC. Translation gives CASSQPGHEQFF.

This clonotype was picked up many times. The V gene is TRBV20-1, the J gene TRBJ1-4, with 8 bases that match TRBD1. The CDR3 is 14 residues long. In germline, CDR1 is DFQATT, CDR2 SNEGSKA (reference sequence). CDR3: CRARRTGSDEKLFF. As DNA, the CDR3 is TGCAGAGCCCGAAGGACAGGGTCGGATGAAAAACTGTTTTTT.

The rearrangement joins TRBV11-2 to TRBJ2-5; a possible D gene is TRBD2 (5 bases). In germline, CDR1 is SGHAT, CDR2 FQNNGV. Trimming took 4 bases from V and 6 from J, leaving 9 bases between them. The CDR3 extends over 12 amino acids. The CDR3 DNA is TGTGCCAGCAGCTCGGACGGGAAGACCCAGTACTTC. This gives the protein CASSSDGKTQYF.

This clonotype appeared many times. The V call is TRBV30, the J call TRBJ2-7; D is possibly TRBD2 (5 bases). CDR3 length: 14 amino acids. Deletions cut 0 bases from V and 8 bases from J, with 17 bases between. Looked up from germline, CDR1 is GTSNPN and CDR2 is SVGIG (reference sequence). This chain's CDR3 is CAWSVSGRSLKQYF. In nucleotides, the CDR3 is TGTGCCTGGAGTGTATCTGGGAGATCCCTGAAGCAGTACTTC.

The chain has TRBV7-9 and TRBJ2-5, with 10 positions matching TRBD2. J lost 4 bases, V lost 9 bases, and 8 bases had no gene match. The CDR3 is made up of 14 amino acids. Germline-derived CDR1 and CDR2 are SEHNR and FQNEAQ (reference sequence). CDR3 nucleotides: TGTGCCAGTCGATCGAGCGGGGGGGTAGAGACCCAGTACTTC. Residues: CASRSSGGVETQYF.

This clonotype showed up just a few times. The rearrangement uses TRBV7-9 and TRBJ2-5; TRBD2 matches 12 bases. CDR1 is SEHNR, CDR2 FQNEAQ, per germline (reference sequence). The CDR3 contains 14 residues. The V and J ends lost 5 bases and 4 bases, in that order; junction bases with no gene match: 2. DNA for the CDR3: TGTGCCAGCAGCCAACTAGCGGGGGGAGAGACCCAGTACTTC. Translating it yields CASSQLAGGETQYF.